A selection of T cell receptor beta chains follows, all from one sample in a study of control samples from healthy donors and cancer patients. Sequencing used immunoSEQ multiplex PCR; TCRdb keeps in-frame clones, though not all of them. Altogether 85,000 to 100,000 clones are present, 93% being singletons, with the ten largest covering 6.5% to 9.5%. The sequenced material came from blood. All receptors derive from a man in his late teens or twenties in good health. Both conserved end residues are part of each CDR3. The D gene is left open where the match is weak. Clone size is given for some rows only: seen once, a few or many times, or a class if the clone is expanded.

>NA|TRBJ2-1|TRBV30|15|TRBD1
TGTGCCTGGAGCGCCAACAGGGGCCGCGACAATGAGCAGTTCTTC
CAWSANRGRDNEQFF
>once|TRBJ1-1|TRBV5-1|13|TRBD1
TGCGCCAGCAGCTTGGGCGGGACAGGGAAAGCTTTCTTT
CASSLGGTGKAFF
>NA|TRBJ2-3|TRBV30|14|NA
TGTGCCTGGAGCACCAATGGGGGCACAGATACGCAGTATTTT
CAWSTNGGTDTQYF
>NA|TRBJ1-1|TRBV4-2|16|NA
TGTGCCAGCAGCCAGAGGGGCTCCAAGGGGCGTTTTGAAGCTTTCTTT
CASSQRGSKGRFEAFF
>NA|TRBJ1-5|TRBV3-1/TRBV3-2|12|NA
TGTGCCAGCAGCCAAGGGTCCGGGCCCCAGCATTTT
CASSQGSGPQHF
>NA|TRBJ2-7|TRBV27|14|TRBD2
TGTGCCAGCAGTATTACTAGCGGGGGGTCCGAGCAGTACTTC
CASSITSGGSEQYF
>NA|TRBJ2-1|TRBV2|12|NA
TGTGCCAGCAGTGGTTCCTACAATGAGCAGTTCTTC
CASSGSYNEQFF
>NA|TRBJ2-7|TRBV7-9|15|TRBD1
TGTGCCAGCAGCTCAGGGACAGGGAGATACTACGAGCAGTACTTC
CASSSGTGRYYEQYF
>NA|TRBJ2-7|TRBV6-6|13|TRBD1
TGTGCCAGCACTCCTCGGGACAGGGGAAAGCAGTACTTC
CASTPRDRGKQYF
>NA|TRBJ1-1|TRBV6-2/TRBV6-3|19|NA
TGTGCCAGCAGTTACGCTTTGTCTTTAGGGGCGTCGGAAAACACTGAAGCTTTCTTT
CASSYALSLGASENTEAFF
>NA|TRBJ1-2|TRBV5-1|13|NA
TGCGCCAGCAGCCCGGAGAGGGCCTATGGCTACACCTTC
CASSPERAYGYTF
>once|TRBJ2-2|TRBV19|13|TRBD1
TGTGCCAGTAGGATACAGGGGGTCGGGGAGCTGTTTTTT
CASRIQGVGELFF
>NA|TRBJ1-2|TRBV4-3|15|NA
TGCGCCAGCAGCCAAGAACCCGACGGCAACTATGGCTACACCTTC
CASSQEPDGNYGYTF
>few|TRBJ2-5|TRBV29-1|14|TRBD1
TGCAGCGTTCTCGGCAGGGGGCGCGAGGAGACCCAGTACTTC
CSVLGRGREETQYF
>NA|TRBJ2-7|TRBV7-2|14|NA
TGTGCCAGCAGCTTTGTGAACTACGACTACGAGCAGTACTTC
CASSFVNYDYEQYF
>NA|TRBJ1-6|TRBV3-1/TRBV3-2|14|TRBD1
TGTGCCAGCACTTGGGCAGGGGGAAATTCACCCCTCCACTTT
CASTWAGGNSPLHF
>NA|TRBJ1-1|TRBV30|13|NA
TGTGCCTGGAGTGGAGACACCCACACTGAAGCTTTCTTT
CAWSGDTHTEAFF
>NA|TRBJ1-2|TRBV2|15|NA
TGTGCCAGCAGTGAGTCGGGGCGGTTTAACTATGGCTACACCTTC
CASSESGRFNYGYTF
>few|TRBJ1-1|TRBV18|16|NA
TGTGCCAGCTCACTACAAAAGACAGCGGCGGACACTGAAGCTTTCTTT
CASSLQKTAADTEAFF
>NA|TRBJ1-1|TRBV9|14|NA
TGTGCCAGCAGCGTAGGTGAAGGTCGGTCCGAAGCTTTCTTT
CASSVGEGRSEAFF
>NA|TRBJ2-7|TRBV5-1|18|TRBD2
TGCGCCAGCAGCTCCCCGAACGGACTAGCGGATAGCTCCTACGAGCAGTACTTC
CASSSPNGLADSSYEQYF
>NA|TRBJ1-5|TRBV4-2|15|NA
TGTGCCAGCAGCCAAGATAGGCAGGGTTATCAGCCCCAGCATTTT
CASSQDRQGYQPQHF
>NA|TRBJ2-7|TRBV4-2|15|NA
TGTGCCAGCAGCCAAGAGTTGGACTACTCCTACGAGCAGTACTTC
CASSQELDYSYEQYF
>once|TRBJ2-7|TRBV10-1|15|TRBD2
TGCGCCAGCAGTCCAAGGCGGGGGGATCCCTACGAGCAGTACTTC
CASSPRRGDPYEQYF
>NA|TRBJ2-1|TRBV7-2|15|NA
TGTGCCAGCACCCTGGGGACCTATACCTACAATGAGCAGTTCTTC
CASTLGTYTYNEQFF
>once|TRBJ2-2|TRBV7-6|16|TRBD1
TGTGCCAGCAGCTACCGGGACAGGGGGAACACCGGGGAGCTGTTTTTT
CASSYRDRGNTGELFF
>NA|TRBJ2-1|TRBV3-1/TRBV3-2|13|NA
TGTGCCAGCAGCTTACGCGGGTACAATGAGCAGTTCTTC
CASSLRGYNEQFF
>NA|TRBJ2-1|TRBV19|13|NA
TGTGCCAGTAGCCCGACAGTCTACAATGAGCAGTTCTTC
CASSPTVYNEQFF
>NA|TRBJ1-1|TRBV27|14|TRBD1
TGTGCCAGCAGTCCCGGACAGGGGAGCACTGAAGCTTTCTTT
CASSPGQGSTEAFF
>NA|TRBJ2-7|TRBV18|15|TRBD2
TGTGCCAGCTCACCAATAGGGACTAGCGGGTACGAGCAGTACTTC
CASSPIGTSGYEQYF
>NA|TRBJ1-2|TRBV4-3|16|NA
TGCGCCAGCAGCCAAGATCTGCTCGGAACTAACTATGGCTACACCTTC
CASSQDLLGTNYGYTF
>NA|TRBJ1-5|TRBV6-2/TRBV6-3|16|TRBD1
TGTGCCAGCAGTAACCCGACAGGGGGCTCTGCTCAGCCCCAGCATTTT
CASSNPTGGSAQPQHF
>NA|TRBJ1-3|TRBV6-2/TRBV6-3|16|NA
TGTGCCAGCAGTTACGGCGGCAGATCCTCTGGAAACACCATATATTTT
CASSYGGRSSGNTIYF
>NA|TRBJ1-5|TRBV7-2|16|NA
TGTGCCAGCAGCCCCCGGACTGGTTCCCTCAATCAGCCCCAGCATTTT
CASSPRTGSLNQPQHF
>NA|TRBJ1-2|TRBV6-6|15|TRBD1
TGTGCCAGCAGACAGGGGGGATTAACTAACTATGGCTACACCTTC
CASRQGGLTNYGYTF
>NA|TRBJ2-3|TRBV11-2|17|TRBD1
TGTGCCAGCAGCTTGGCGACAGGGGTGACATCGACAGATACGCAGTATTTT
CASSLATGVTSTDTQYF
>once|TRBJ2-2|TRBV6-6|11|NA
TGTGCCAGCTCCGACACCGGGGAGCTGTTTTTT
CASSDTGELFF
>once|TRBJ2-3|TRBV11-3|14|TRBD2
TGTGCCAGCAGCTTCGGGATAGCGGGAGGCGGGCAGTATTTT
CASSFGIAGGGQYF
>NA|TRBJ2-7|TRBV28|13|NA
TGTGCCAGCAGTCCGGTCCACGGCTACGAGCAGTACTTC
CASSPVHGYEQYF
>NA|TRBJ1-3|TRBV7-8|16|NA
TGTGCCAGCAGCCTTTTCAGTACAGGCTCTGGAAACACCATATATTTT
CASSLFSTGSGNTIYF
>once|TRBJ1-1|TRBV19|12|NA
TGTGCCAGTAGTACAGGGACGGGTGAAGCTTTCTTT
CASSTGTGEAFF
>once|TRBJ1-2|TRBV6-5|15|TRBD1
TGTGCCAGCAGTTACTTATTGACAGGGGGACTTGGCTACACCTTC
CASSYLLTGGLGYTF
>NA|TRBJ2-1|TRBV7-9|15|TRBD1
TGTGCCAGCAGTGACAGGGACAGGGTCTACAATGAGCAGTTCTTC
CASSDRDRVYNEQFF
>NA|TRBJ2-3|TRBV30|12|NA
TGTGCCTGGAGTGTTTCGGGGGATACGCAGTATTTT
CAWSVSGDTQYF
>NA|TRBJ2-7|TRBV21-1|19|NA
TGTGCCAGCAATCCAAAGGCGGCTAGGCTACGACTAAGCTCCTACGAGCAGTACTTC
CASNPKAARLRLSSYEQYF
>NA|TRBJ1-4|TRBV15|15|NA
TGTGCCACCAGCAGAGCGCTTGCAACTAATGAAAAACTGTTTTTT
CATSRALATNEKLFF
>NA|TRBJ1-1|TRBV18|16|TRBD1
TGTGCCAGCTCACCACCCCGGACAGGGAGGAACACTGAAGCTTTCTTT
CASSPPRTGRNTEAFF
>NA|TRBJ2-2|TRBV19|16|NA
TGTGCCAGTAGTAGCTCGGGGACGGGGAACACCGGGGAGCTGTTTTTT
CASSSSGTGNTGELFF
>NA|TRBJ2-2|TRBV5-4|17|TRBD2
TGTGCCAGCAGCATAGGACTAGCGGGAGCGGGCACCGGGGAGCTGTTTTTT
CASSIGLAGAGTGELFF
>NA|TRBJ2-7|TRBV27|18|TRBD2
TGTGCCAGCAGTTTATCGCGCGGGGGAGTAGCGGGAGACTACGAGCAGTACTTC
CASSLSRGGVAGDYEQYF